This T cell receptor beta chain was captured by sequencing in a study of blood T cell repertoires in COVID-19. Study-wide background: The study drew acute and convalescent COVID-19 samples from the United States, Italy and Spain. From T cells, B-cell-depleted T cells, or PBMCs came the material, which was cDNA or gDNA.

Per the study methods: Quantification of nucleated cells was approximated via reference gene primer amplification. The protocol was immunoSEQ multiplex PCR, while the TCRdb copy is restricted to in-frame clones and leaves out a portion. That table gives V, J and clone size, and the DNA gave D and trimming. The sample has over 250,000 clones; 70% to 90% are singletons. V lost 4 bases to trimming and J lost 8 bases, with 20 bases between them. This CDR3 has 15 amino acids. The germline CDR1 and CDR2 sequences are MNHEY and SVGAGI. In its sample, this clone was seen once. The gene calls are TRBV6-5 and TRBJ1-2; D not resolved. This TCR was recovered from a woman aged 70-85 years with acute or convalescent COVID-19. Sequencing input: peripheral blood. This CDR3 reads CASSSEGLGPRGYTF. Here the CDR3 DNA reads TGTGCCAGCAGTTCCGAGGGCCTCGGACCGCGGGGCTACACCTTC.